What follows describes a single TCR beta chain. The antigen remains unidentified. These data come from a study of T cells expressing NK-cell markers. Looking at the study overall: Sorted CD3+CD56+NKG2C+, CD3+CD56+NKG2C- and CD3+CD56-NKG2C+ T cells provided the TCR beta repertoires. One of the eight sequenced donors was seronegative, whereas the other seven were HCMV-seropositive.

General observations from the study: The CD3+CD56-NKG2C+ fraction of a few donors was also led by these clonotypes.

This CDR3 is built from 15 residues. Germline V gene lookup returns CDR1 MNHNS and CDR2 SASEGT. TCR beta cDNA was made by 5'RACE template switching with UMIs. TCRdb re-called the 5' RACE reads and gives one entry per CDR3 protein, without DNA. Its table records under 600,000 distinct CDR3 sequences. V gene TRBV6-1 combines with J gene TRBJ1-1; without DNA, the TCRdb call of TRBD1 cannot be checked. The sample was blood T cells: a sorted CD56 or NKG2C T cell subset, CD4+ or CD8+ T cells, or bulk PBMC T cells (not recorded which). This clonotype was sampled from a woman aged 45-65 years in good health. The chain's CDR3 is CASWDRRYGDTEAFF.